These 32 T cell receptor beta chains share one sample of origin, sequenced in a study of T cell responses to AZD1222 COVID-19 vaccine. Here immunoSEQ multiplex PCR was the method, and the copy in TCRdb shows in-frame clones only, minus some. The sample lists about 94,000 clones, roughly 90% seen once, with around 10% in the top ten. Source: peripheral blood, taken 28 days after the second AZD1222 dose. The receptors originated from an adult who received the AZD1222 COVID-19 vaccine.

This clone was recorded a few times. This rearrangement joins TRBV7-9 to TRBJ1-2, with 7 bases lining up with TRBD1. Germline trimming cut 0 bases from V and 6 bases from J; bases unmatched to any gene: 16. Germline V lookup: CDR1 SEHNR, CDR2 FQNEAQ (reference sequence). The CDR3 length is 18 residues. The CDR3 DNA sequence: TGTGCCAGCAGCTTAGCGCAAAACAGGGGAGCTAAGGGGGATGGCTACACCTTC. Protein product: CASSLAQNRGAKGDGYTF.

The chain combines TRBV15 with TRBJ1-2, with D unresolved. The CDR3 covers 13 residues. V lost 0 bases, J lost 7 bases, and 9 bases lay in between. The germline V gene encodes CDR1 LNHNV and CDR2 YYDKDF (reference sequence). In DNA, the CDR3 is TGTGCCACCAGCAGAGATTACCCCACTGGCTACACCTTC. Protein sequence: CATSRDYPTGYTF.

This chain connects TRBV7-9 to TRBJ1-1; D is undetermined. V was trimmed by 5 bases and J by 1 base, leaving 17 bases between them. CDR3 length: 16 residues. The germline V gene has CDR1 SEHNR and CDR2 FQNEAQ (reference sequence). CDR3 DNA: TGTGCCAGCAGCGATGAGGTGGCACCCAAGAACACTGAAGCTTTCTTT. Its protein product is CASSDEVAPKNTEAFF.

The chain has TRBV5-4 and TRBJ2-7; 10 positions agree with TRBD1. After removal of 4 bases from V and 2 bases from J, the junction contained 9 bases not matched to a gene. Germline assignment: CDR1 SGHNT and CDR2 YYREEE (reference sequence). The CDR3 totals 16 residues. The chain's CDR3 is CASSGGPDRGTYEQYF. The CDR3 DNA reads TGTGCCAGCAGCGGGGGCCCGGACAGGGGGACCTACGAGCAGTACTTC.

J is TRBJ2-7 and V is TRBV28; D might be TRBD1 (5 bases). Deletions cut 7 bases from V and 6 bases from J, with 16 bases between. This CDR3 is 13 amino acids long. CDR1 and CDR2 from the germline V gene are MDHEN and SYDVKM. The CDR3 DNA reads TGTGCCAGCACCCTGGTAAGGGGCGGCGAGCAGTACTTC. Its protein is CASTLVRGGEQYF.

The chain couples TRBV5-8 to TRBJ2-7; perhaps TRBD2 as D (6 bases). CDR3 length: 13 amino acids. The V gene's germline CDR1 is SGHTS and CDR2 YDEGEE. V was clipped by 7 bases and J by 3 bases, with 14 bases between them. The CDR3 DNA sequence: TGTGCCAGCTTTCACGGACTACTCTACGAGCAGTACTTC. This encodes CASFHGLLYEQYF.

The chain joins TRBV19 to TRBJ2-7; 12 bases map to TRBD1. V shed 1 base and J 6 bases; nucleotides not matched to a gene: 7. Looked up from germline, CDR1 is LNHDA and CDR2 is SQIVND (reference sequence). This CDR3 is 16 amino acids long. CDR3 loop: CASSIGAGQGALEQYF. As DNA, the CDR3 is TGTGCCAGTAGTATAGGGGCGGGACAGGGGGCTCTCGAGCAGTACTTC. The variable domain in full, with the rest retrieved from reference TRBV19 and TRBJ2-7, is DGGITQSPKYLFRKEGQNVTLSCEQNLNHDAMYWYRQDPGQGLRLIYYSQIVNDFQKGDIAEGYSVSREKKESFPLTVTSAQKNPTAFYLCASSIGAGQGALEQYFGPGTRLTVT.

This clone was detected once. Other DNA sequences within the sample encode an identical CDR3. The V call is TRBV11-3, the J call TRBJ1-6; no definite D call. Germline values: CDR1 SGHNT, CDR2 YENEEA. The ends were cut back, 1 base at V and 0 bases at J, with 10 bases in the middle. CDR3 size: 17 residues. The chain's CDR3 is CASSLGAGSSYNSPLHF. CDR3 coding DNA: TGTGCCAGCAGCTTAGGGGCAGGCAGCTCCTATAATTCACCCCTCCACTTT.

In the case of this clone: Different DNA sequences within this sample yield the same CDR3. This chain uses TRBV6-5 with TRBJ2-5; no clear D. The CDR3 covers 11 residues. Germline V gene sequence: CDR1 MNHEY, CDR2 SVGAGI. V lost 3 bases and J 5 bases, leaving 4 bases between the germline ends. The CDR3 coding sequence is TGTGCCAGCAGTTATCGGGAGACCCAGTACTTC. Its protein is CASSYRETQYF.

The chain combines TRBV7-9 with TRBJ2-3, with 9 nucleotides matching TRBD2. This CDR3 contains 17 residues. V was pared by 1 base and J by 3 bases, with 8 bases of the junction left unmatched. CDR1 and CDR2 from the germline V gene are SEHNR and FQNEAQ (reference sequence). The DNA for the CDR3 is TGTGCCAGCAGCTTAGGTTTGCGGGAGGGCGGGACAGATACGCAGTATTTT. Translation: CASSLGLREGGTDTQYF.

The chain uses TRBV6-5 and TRBJ2-1; TRBD1 matches 8 bases. Germline V CDR1 and CDR2: MNHEY, SVGAGI. The CDR3 spans 13 residues. J was trimmed by 4 bases and V by 6 bases; bases with no gene match: 2. The DNA for the CDR3 is TGTGCCAGCAGAGGACAGGGTTACAATGAGCAGTTCTTC. This encodes CASRGQGYNEQFF.

The rearrangement uses TRBV14 and TRBJ1-4; no clear D gene. Trimming stripped 0 bases from V and 10 bases from J, with 6 bases between. The CDR3 covers 12 residues. Looked up from germline, CDR1 is SGHDN and CDR2 is FVKESK. In nucleotides, the CDR3 is TGTGCCAGCAGCCAAGATAGGATAAAACTGTTTTTT. Translation gives CASSQDRIKLFF.

The chain has TRBV5-1 and TRBJ2-1; TRBD1 matches 9 bases. Germline lookup yields CDR1 SGHRS and CDR2 YFSETQ. V shed 2 bases and J 2 bases; nucleotides not matched to a gene: 5. The CDR3 runs to 16 residues. This CDR3 reads CASSLQGAYTYNEQFF. The CDR3 coding sequence is TGCGCCAGCAGCTTACAGGGGGCCTACACCTACAATGAGCAGTTCTTC.

This chain connects TRBV30 to TRBJ1-4, with D possibly TRBD1 on 5 matching bases. The V gene lost 5 bases and the J gene lost 7 bases, with 20 bases spanning the gap. The CDR3 length is 15 residues. CDR1 is GTSNPN, CDR2 SVGIG, per germline (reference sequence). This chain's CDR3 is CAWATHGTGGEKLFF. In DNA, the CDR3 is TGTGCCTGGGCAACGCATGGGACGGGTGGTGAAAAACTGTTTTTT. The complete variable domain, with remaining parts taken from reference TRBV30 and TRBJ1-4, reads SQTIHQWPATLVQPVGSPLSLECTVEGTSNPNLYWYRQAAGRGLQLLFYSVGIGQISSEVPQNLSASRPQDRQFILSSKKLLLSDSGFYLCAWATHGTGGEKLFFGSGTQLSVL.

This clone appeared a single time. The V call is TRBV9, the J call TRBJ2-1, with 7 bases fitting TRBD1. This CDR3 is 15 amino acids long. CDR1 is SGDLS, CDR2 YYNGEE, per germline. Germline trimming cut 3 bases from V and 0 bases from J; bases unmatched to any gene: 3. In DNA, the CDR3 is TGTGCCAGCAGCGAACAGGGGAGCTCCTACAATGAGCAGTTCTTC. Translation: CASSEQGSSYNEQFF.

The CDR3 is CASSGFPTTYEQYF. CDR3 DNA sequence: TGTGCCAGCAGTGGGTTCCCCACGACCTACGAGCAGTACTTC. J is TRBJ2-7 and V is TRBV2, with unresolved D. Trimming pared 4 bases from V and 2 bases from J, leaving 12 bases between. The CDR3 has 14 amino acids. Germline lookup yields CDR1 SNHLY and CDR2 FYNNEI.

The chain uses TRBV7-9 and TRBJ1-2; TRBD1 matches at 11 bases. Germline values: CDR1 SEHNR, CDR2 FQNEAQ (reference sequence). V dropped 5 bases and J dropped 6; count of bases not matched to a gene: 5. This CDR3 is 14 amino acids long. CDR3 nucleotides: TGTGCCAGCAGCCGGGACAGGGGGTCGGATGGCTACACCTTC. Translation gives CASSRDRGSDGYTF.

This clone was detected only once. The J gene is TRBJ2-3, the V gene TRBV7-9, with 9 bases aligning to TRBD2. Germline V gene data show CDR1 as SEHNR and CDR2 as FQNEAQ (reference sequence). V trimming: 4 bases; J trimming: 4 bases; junction bases outside the gene matches: 6. The CDR3 runs 15 residues. DNA for the CDR3: TGTGCCAGCAGCTCCGGGACTAGCTCCGCAGATACGCAGTATTTT. Amino acids: CASSSGTSSADTQYF.

V and J are TRBV10-1 and TRBJ1-4; perhaps TRBD1 as D (5 bases). Per germline, CDR1 WNHNN and CDR2 SYGVQD (reference sequence). CDR3 length: 16 residues. Trimming took off 10 bases at V and 5 bases at J, with 23 bases between the two ends. CDR3 residues: CANTEQVVGRNEKLFF. Here the CDR3 DNA reads TGCGCCAATACGGAACAGGTGGTGGGCAGGAATGAAAAACTGTTTTTT.

The chain recombines TRBV4-1 with TRBJ1-4; a weak D match, TRBD1 (5 bases). CDR1 and CDR2 (germline): MGHRA, YSYEKL. The V end lost 0 bases, the J end lost 1 base, and 12 bases lay between the germline ends. The CDR3 has 17 amino acids. DNA for the CDR3: TGCGCCAGCAGCCAAGATGGTTTGACAGTAACTAATGAAAAACTGTTTTTT. Protein: CASSQDGLTVTNEKLFF.

V usage is TRBV5-4 and J usage is TRBJ2-5; either TRBD1 or TRBD2 may fit D (5 bases each). V was clipped by 4 bases and J by 5 bases, with 18 bases between them. This CDR3 has 15 residues. Germline CDR1 is SGHNT and CDR2 is YYREEE (reference sequence). CDR3 region: CASSELGPLQETQYF. CDR3 sequence (DNA): TGTGCCAGCAGCGAGTTGGGACCTCTCCAGGAGACCCAGTACTTC.

The chain combines TRBV7-2 with TRBJ1-6; tentatively, D is TRBD1 (6 bases). Trimming removed 4 bases from V and 8 bases from J, with 12 bases in between. Looked up from germline, CDR1 is SGHTA and CDR2 is FQGNSA. The CDR3 contains 14 residues. Here the CDR3 reads CASSSQGFHSPLHF. CDR3 nucleotide sequence: TGTGCCAGCAGCTCACAGGGATTTCATTCACCCCTCCACTTT. The complete variable domain, with remaining parts taken from reference TRBV7-2 and TRBJ1-6, reads GAGVSQSPSNKVTEKGKDVELRCDPISGHTALYWYRQSLGQGLEFLIYFQGNSAPDKSGLPSDRFSAERTGGSVSTLTIQRTQQEDSAVYLCASSSQGFHSPLHFGNGTRLTVT.

Here the CDR3 reads CASSITGGGYTDTQYF. The CDR3 coding sequence is TGTGCCAGTAGTATAACCGGCGGGGGTTACACAGATACGCAGTATTTT. The chain joins TRBV19 to TRBJ2-3; TRBD2 matches 7 bases. Looked up from germline, CDR1 is LNHDA and CDR2 is SQIVND (reference sequence). CDR3 length: 16 amino acids. J lost 2 bases, V lost 2 bases, and 7 bases had no gene match.

The J gene is TRBJ1-1, the V gene TRBV11-2; perhaps TRBD1 as D (5 bases). The CDR3 runs to 14 residues. V was shortened by 5 bases and J by 4 bases, with 14 bases between the two germline ends. Per the germline V gene, CDR1 is SGHAT and CDR2 is FQNNGV. The CDR3 reads CASSQDRDFTEAFF. The CDR3 nucleotides read TGTGCCAGCAGCCAAGACCGGGACTTCACTGAAGCTTTCTTT.

This clone was found once. V gene TRBV28 combines with J gene TRBJ2-1, with TRBD1 identical over 7 bases. The CDR3 runs 14 residues. Germline values: CDR1 MDHEN, CDR2 SYDVKM. V shed 8 bases and J 2 bases; nucleotides not matched to a gene: 6. CDR3 residues: CASHDRATYNEQFF. CDR3 coding DNA: TGTGCCAGCCATGACAGGGCCACCTACAATGAGCAGTTCTTC. The full variable domain, with the rest looked up from reference TRBV28 and TRBJ2-1, is DVKVTQSSRYLVKRTGEKVFLECVQDMDHENMFWYRQDPGLGLRLIYFSYDVKMKEKGDIPEGYSVSREKKERFSLILESASTNQTSMYLCASHDRATYNEQFFGPGTRLTVL.

The V and J genes are TRBV29-1 and TRBJ1-1; unclear D gene. The CDR3 extends over 11 amino acids. The V gene's germline CDR1 is SQVTM and CDR2 ANQGSEA. V was cut by 7 bases and J by 0 bases, with 6 bases left in between. DNA of the CDR3: TGCAGCGCCAACTTGAACACTGAAGCTTTCTTT. This sequence encodes CSANLNTEAFF.

As concerns this clone: Mismatch with germline at one junction end may stem from a read error. The chain recombines TRBV30 with TRBJ1-4; D may be TRBD1 (5 bases). From germline, CDR1 is GTSNPN and CDR2 SVGIG (reference sequence). CDR3 length: 13 residues. CDR3 protein: CAWSQLASQKGVF. The CDR3 DNA reads as TGTGCCTGGAGTCAATTAGCCAGCCAAAAAGGGGTTTTT.

The chain has TRBV9 and TRBJ2-7, with 10 bases aligning to TRBD1. The CDR3 has 13 amino acids. In germline, CDR1 is SGDLS, CDR2 YYNGEE. V lost 3 bases and J lost 3; bases outside the gene matches: 0. CDR3 nucleotides: TGTGCCAGCAGCGGGACAGGGGGCTACGAGCAGTACTTC. Protein: CASSGTGGYEQYF.

The chain has TRBV19 and TRBJ2-1, with D maybe TRBD1 (5 bases). This CDR3 contains 13 residues. Germline assignment: CDR1 LNHDA and CDR2 SQIVND (reference sequence). The V gene lost 9 bases and the J gene lost 7 bases, with 16 bases spanning the gap. The CDR3 loop reads CASSGSPWNEQFF. The CDR3 region has the DNA TGTGCCAGCTCAGGGTCCCCGTGGAATGAGCAGTTCTTC.

The V and J genes are TRBV4-3 and TRBJ2-7; D might be TRBD1 (5 bases). Germline V gene data show CDR1 as LGHNA and CDR2 as YSLEER. CDR3 size: 14 residues. The V end lost 0 bases, the J end lost 4 bases, and 10 bases lay between the germline ends. CDR3 protein: CASSQDRQKYEQYF. DNA of the CDR3: TGCGCCAGCAGCCAAGACAGACAGAAATACGAGCAGTACTTC.

This clone was seen just once. V usage is TRBV29-1 and J usage is TRBJ1-3; D might be TRBD1 (5 bases). Trimming removed 4 bases from V and 2 bases from J, with 6 bases in between. This CDR3 spans 12 amino acids. Germline V CDR1 and CDR2: SQVTM, ANQGSEA. CDR3 sequence (DNA): TGCAGCGTTGGGGGGGCTGGAAACACCATATATTTT. This codes for CSVGGAGNTIYF.

J is TRBJ2-2 and V is TRBV6-5, with 7 bases fitting TRBD1. V lost 7 bases, J lost 3 bases, and 5 bases stayed unmatched. Germline CDR1 reads MNHEY; CDR2 reads SVGAGI. This CDR3 comprises 14 residues. CDR3 nucleotide sequence: TGTGCCAGCACTCGGGACAGATACACCGGGGAGCTGTTTTTT. It translates to CASTRDRYTGELFF.